Listed below are T cell receptor beta chains from one sample, sequenced in a study of shared clonotypes between healthy human individuals. Assay used: immunoSEQ multiplex PCR; TCRdb lists only in-frame clones, some missing. The data contain around 2.1 million clones, roughly 95% of them singletons. What was sequenced was naive CD4+ T cells sorted from blood. The receptors were gathered from a man aged 18 to 30 in good health. Both conserved end residues are part of each CDR3. The D gene is left open where the match is weak. A clone size is listed for some rows: how often the clone was seen (once, few, many), or a class if it is expanded.

. . TRBJ1-2 TRBV5-1 CASSSGTTIYGYTF TGCGCCAGCAGCTCCGGGACGACTATTTATGGCTACACCTTC
. TRBD1 TRBJ2-2 TRBV7-2 CASSLRLGGPGELFF TGTGCCAGCAGCTTAAGATTAGGGGGCCCCGGGGAGCTGTTTTTT
. TRBD2 TRBJ2-4 TRBV28 CASSLGLAENIQYF TGTGCCAGCAGTTTGGGGCTAGCGGAAAACATTCAGTACTTC
. . TRBJ2-2 TRBV2 CASSEREGAGELFF TGTGCCAGCAGTGAGCGGGAAGGAGCCGGGGAGCTGTTTTTT
once . TRBJ1-2 TRBV10-3 CAISESPEIYGYTF TGTGCCATCAGTGAGTCCCCGGAAATCTATGGCTACACCTTC
. . TRBJ1-1 TRBV5-1 CASTTDTVDTEAFF TGCGCCAGCACAACAGACACCGTGGACACTGAAGCTTTCTTT
. . TRBJ1-2 TRBV4-1 CASSPRLGEGYTF TGCGCCAGCAGCCCCCGTCTAGGAGAAGGCTACACCTTC
. TRBD1 TRBJ1-5 TRBV7-9 CASSPAGTGSVNQPQHF TGTGCCAGCAGCCCTGCCGGGACAGGGAGCGTGAATCAGCCCCAGCATTTT
. . TRBJ2-3 TRBV28 CASSLTPGTSADTQYF TGTGCCAGCAGTTTAACTCCGGGGACATCCGCGGATACGCAGTATTTT
. . TRBJ1-2 TRBV27 CASSLSGDPSTYGYTF TGTGCCAGCAGTTTATCAGGGGACCCTTCCACCTATGGCTACACCTTC
. . TRBJ1-1 TRBV18 CASSPRQSEAFF TGTGCCAGCTCACCACGACAGTCTGAAGCTTTCTTT
. . TRBJ2-7 TRBV5-1 CASSLEGISYEQYF TGCGCCAGCAGCTTGGAAGGGATCTCCTACGAGCAGTACTTC
. . TRBJ1-4 TRBV2 CASSIIGSQFATNEKLFF TGTGCCAGCAGCATCATCGGGTCACAGTTTGCAACTAATGAAAAACTGTTTTTT
. TRBD1 TRBJ1-2 TRBV6-5 CASTKDRETGYTF TGTGCCAGCACCAAGGACAGGGAGACTGGCTACACCTTC
. . TRBJ2-1 TRBV7-2 CASSSTGAANNEQFF TGTGCCAGCAGTTCCACGGGTGCCGCCAACAATGAGCAGTTCTTC
. . TRBJ2-1 TRBV5-1 CASSYTPTGNEQFF TGCGCCAGCAGCTACACACCTACGGGCAATGAGCAGTTCTTC
. . TRBJ1-5 TRBV6-1 CASSRGPWDQPQHF TGTGCCAGCAGTAGGGGACCTTGGGATCAGCCCCAGCATTTT
. TRBD1 TRBJ1-5 TRBV5-6 CASSLRQGSNQPQHF TGTGCCAGCAGCTTACGACAGGGTAGCAATCAGCCCCAGCATTTT
. . TRBJ1-6 TRBV19 CASSIKAGESPLHF TGTGCCAGTAGTATCAAGGCCGGAGAATCACCCCTCCACTTT
. . TRBJ2-1 TRBV10-1 CASSDREYGEQFF TGCGCCAGCAGTGACAGGGAGTACGGTGAGCAGTTCTTC
. . TRBJ1-6 TRBV5-1 CASSSRPLDLHF TGCGCCAGCAGCTCGAGACCCCTTGACCTCCACTTT
. . TRBJ2-3 TRBV7-9 CASSLETNTQYF TGTGCCAGCAGCTTAGAGACCAATACGCAGTATTTT
. . TRBJ2-5 TRBV4-1 CASSQDGPFDGGFRETQYF TGCGCCAGCAGCCAAGATGGACCTTTTGACGGGGGATTTCGAGAGACCCAGTACTTC
. TRBD2 TRBJ2-7 TRBV18 CASSISSGSYEQYF TGTGCCAGCTCCATCTCTAGCGGGAGTTACGAGCAGTACTTC
. TRBD1 TRBJ1-1 TRBV6-5 CASRTLTGAAFF TGTGCCAGCAGAACTCTTACAGGGGCAGCTTTCTTT
. . TRBJ1-2 TRBV7-2 CASSILGTGYTF TGTGCCAGCAGCATACTCGGAACTGGCTACACCTTC
. . TRBJ1-6 TRBV6-6 CASGPQGSGNSPLHF TGTGCCAGCGGTCCCCAGGGATCGGGTAATTCACCCCTCCACTTT
. . TRBJ2-6 TRBV2 CASTRDNVLTF TGTGCCAGCACCCGAGACAACGTCCTGACTTTC
. . TRBJ2-2 TRBV6-1 CASRAGTLNTGELFF TGTGCCAGCAGGGCGGGGACATTGAACACCGGGGAGCTGTTTTTT
. . TRBJ1-4 TRBV4-1 CASSQARLGRANEKLFF TGCGCCAGCAGCCAAGCTCGATTGGGGCGAGCGAATGAAAAACTGTTTTTT
. . TRBJ2-1 TRBV7-9 CASSRGLAGHNEQFF TGTGCCAGCAGCAGGGGGCTAGCGGGTCACAATGAGCAGTTCTTC
. TRBD2 TRBJ2-5 TRBV9 CASSVGDSGKQETQYF TGTGCCAGCAGCGTAGGGGATAGCGGGAAGCAAGAGACCCAGTACTTC
. . TRBJ2-5 TRBV7-2 CASRVQGYQETQYF TGTGCCAGCAGGGTCCAAGGCTACCAAGAGACCCAGTACTTC
. . TRBJ2-3 TRBV7-2 CASSSVDTQYF TGTGCCAGCAGCTCAGTGGATACGCAGTATTTT
. . TRBJ2-1 TRBV6-1 CASSEAQRKNEQFF TGTGCCAGCAGTGAAGCGCAAAGGAAAAATGAGCAGTTCTTC
. . TRBJ2-2 TRBV2 CASHNKQGANTGELFF TGTGCCAGCCACAACAAACAGGGCGCGAACACCGGGGAGCTGTTTTTT
few TRBD1 TRBJ2-7 TRBV19 CASSIVGTGRQEQYF TGTGCCAGTAGTATAGTGGGGACAGGGAGGCAAGAGCAGTACTTC
. . TRBJ1-6 TRBV9 CASSVGGNSPLHF TGTGCCAGCAGCGTCGGGGGCAATTCACCCCTCCACTTT
. . TRBJ1-5 TRBV5-6 CASSLAAGYQPQHF TGTGCCAGCAGCCTTGCGGCGGGGTATCAGCCCCAGCATTTT
. TRBD2 TRBJ2-7 TRBV5-1 CASSLGGGPNEQYF TGCGCCAGCAGCTTGGGCGGGGGGCCCAACGAGCAGTACTTC
. . TRBJ1-4 TRBV18 CASSPRGVDEKLFF TGTGCCAGCTCACCAAGGGGGGTGGATGAAAAACTGTTTTTT
. . TRBJ1-5 TRBV29-1 CSARTGERNQPQHF TGCAGCGCCCGGACCGGGGAGCGCAATCAGCCCCAGCATTTT
. TRBD1 TRBJ2-5 TRBV5-4 CASSSAQGEETQYF TGTGCCAGCAGCTCAGCACAGGGGGAGGAGACCCAGTACTTC
. . TRBJ1-1 TRBV15 CATSRDTEAFF TGTGCCACCAGCAGAGACACTGAAGCTTTCTTT
. . TRBJ1-1 TRBV6-5 CAAARGMNTEAFF TGTGCCGCCGCCCGGGGAATGAACACTGAAGCTTTCTTT
. . TRBJ2-5 TRBV4-2 CASSLTVFETQYF TGTGCCAGCAGCCTAACAGTTTTTGAGACCCAGTACTTC
once . TRBJ1-3 TRBV19 CASLSGNTIYF TGTGCCAGCCTCTCTGGAAACACCATATATTTT
. . TRBJ2-1 TRBV5-1 CASSLDPGTVYNEQFF TGCGCCAGCAGCCTTGACCCGGGAACCGTCTACAATGAGCAGTTCTTC
. . TRBJ2-5 TRBV6-1 CASSEHWGETQYF TGTGCCAGCAGTGAACATTGGGGGGAGACCCAGTACTTC